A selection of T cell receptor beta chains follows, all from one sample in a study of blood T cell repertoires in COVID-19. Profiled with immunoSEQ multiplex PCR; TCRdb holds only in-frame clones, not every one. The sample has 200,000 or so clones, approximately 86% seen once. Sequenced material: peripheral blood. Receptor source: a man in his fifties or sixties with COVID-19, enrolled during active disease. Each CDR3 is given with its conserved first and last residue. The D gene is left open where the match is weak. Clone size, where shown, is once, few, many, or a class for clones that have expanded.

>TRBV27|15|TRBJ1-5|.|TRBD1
TGTGCCAGCAGACAGGGGCTTAATAGCAATCAGCCCCAGCATTTT
CASRQGLNSNQPQHF
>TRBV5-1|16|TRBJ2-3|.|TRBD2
TGCGCCAGCAGCTTGTACGGGAGGGGGAGCACAGATACGCAGTATTTT
CASSLYGRGSTDTQYF
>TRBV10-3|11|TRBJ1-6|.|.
TGTGCCACCCGGGGTAACTCACCCCTCCACTTT
CATRGNSPLHF
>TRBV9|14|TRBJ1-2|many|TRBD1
TGTGCCAGCAGCCCTTCAACAGGGGACTATGGCTACACCTTC
CASSPSTGDYGYTF
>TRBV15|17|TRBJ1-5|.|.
TGTGCCACCAGCCGCGGATGGAGGGGATTAAGCAATCAGCCCCAGCATTTT
CATSRGWRGLSNQPQHF
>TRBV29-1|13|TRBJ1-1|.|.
TGCAGCGTTAGGGAGCAGAGAAACACTGAAGCTTTCTTT
CSVREQRNTEAFF
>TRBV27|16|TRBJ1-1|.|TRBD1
TGTGCCAGCAGTTTATTTGGGACAGGGGTTACCACTGAAGCTTTCTTT
CASSLFGTGVTTEAFF
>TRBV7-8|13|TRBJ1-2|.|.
TGTGCCAGCAGCCCTGACAGAAACTATGGCTACACCTTC
CASSPDRNYGYTF
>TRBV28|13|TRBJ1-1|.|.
TGTGCCAGCACACGGGAGCCAGGAACTGAAGCTTTCTTT
CASTREPGTEAFF
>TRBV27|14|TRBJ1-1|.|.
TGTGCCAGCAGTTTACGACAGACGAACACTGAAGCTTTCTTT
CASSLRQTNTEAFF
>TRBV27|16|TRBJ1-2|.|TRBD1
TGTGCCAGCAGTTATAAACAGGGGAGGCCTAACTATGGCTACACCTTC
CASSYKQGRPNYGYTF
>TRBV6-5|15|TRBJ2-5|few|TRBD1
TGTGCCAGCAGTTTTCGGACAGGCCCCGCAGGGACCCAGTACTTC
CASSFRTGPAGTQYF
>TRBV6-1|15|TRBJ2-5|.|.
TGTGCCAGCAGTGACCTACAGGGTATGAGGGAGACCCAGTACTTC
CASSDLQGMRETQYF
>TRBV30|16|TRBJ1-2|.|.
TGTGCCTGGAGTGGCCTAGGGGCCAGGGCCTCTCGTGGCTACACCTTC
CAWSGLGARASRGYTF
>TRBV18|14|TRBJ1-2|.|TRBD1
TGTGCCAGCTCACCGGACAGGGCCGTATTGGGCTACACCTTC
CASSPDRAVLGYTF
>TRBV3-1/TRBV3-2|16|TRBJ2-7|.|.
TGTGCCAGCAGCCGAAAACGACAGAGGTCTCTCTACGAGCAGTACTTC
CASSRKRQRSLYEQYF
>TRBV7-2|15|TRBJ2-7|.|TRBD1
TGTGCCAGCACCCTTGGACAGGCTCTTTCCTACGAGCAGTACTTC
CASTLGQALSYEQYF
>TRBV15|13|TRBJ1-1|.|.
TGTGCCACCAGCAAATCAGGGGACACTGAAGCTTTCTTT
CATSKSGDTEAFF
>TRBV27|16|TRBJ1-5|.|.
TGTGCCAGCGCCTCTCTCGGGGGGGTCAGCAATCAGCCCCAGCATTTT
CASASLGGVSNQPQHF
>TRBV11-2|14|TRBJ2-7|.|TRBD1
TGTGCCAGCAGTTACTCGACAGGGTTGTACGAGCAGTACTTC
CASSYSTGLYEQYF